The present entry profiles one T cell receptor (beta chain) with its context. Its matching antigen is unknown. This record belongs to a study of T cell responses to AZD1222 COVID-19 vaccine. Libraries were prepared by immunoSEQ multiplex PCR; TCRdb keeps only in-frame clonotypes and omits some of them. The sample holds around 180,000 clones; just over 90% are singletons and the top ten take around 3%. The study's findings and limits: Rises in breadth and depth of Spike-specific TCRs came after two AZD1222 doses. Only a handful of AZD1222 recipients, six or seven in all, had baseline seropositivity. Nearly half of spike-specific TCRs reportedly target unmutated variant regions. Possibly, clonal diversity was underestimated; donors were largely white British and included more females.

Germline CDR1 and CDR2: SGHVS and FQNEAQ. Trimming pared 5 bases from V and 3 bases from J, leaving 8 bases between. The CDR3 covers 12 residues. The chain employs TRBV7-8 and TRBJ2-7; possible D gene TRBD1, 6 bases. The sequence was collected from an adult in good health. The source was peripheral blood, collected on day 0 of AZD1222 vaccination. The CDR3, as DNA: TGTGCCAGCAGCCGGACAGACTACGAGCAGTACTTC. Translation gives CASSRTDYEQYF.